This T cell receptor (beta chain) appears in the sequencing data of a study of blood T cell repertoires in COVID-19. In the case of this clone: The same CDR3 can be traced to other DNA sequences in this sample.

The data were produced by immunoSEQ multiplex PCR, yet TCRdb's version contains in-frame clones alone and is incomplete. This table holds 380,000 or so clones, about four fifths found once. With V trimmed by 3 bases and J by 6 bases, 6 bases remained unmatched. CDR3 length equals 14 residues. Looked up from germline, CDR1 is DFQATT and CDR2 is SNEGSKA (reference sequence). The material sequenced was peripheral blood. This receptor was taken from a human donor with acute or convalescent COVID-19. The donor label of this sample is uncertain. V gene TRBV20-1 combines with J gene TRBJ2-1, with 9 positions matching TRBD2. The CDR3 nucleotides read TGCAGTGCTAGTGGTCTAGCGGGGAGCAATGAGCAGTTCTTC. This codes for CSASGLAGSNEQFF.